A single TCR beta chain is shown here with its context. Its antigen is currently unknown. Germline V gene sequence: CDR1 MNHNS, CDR2 SASEGT. This CDR3 has 16 residues. V shed 2 bases, J shed 2 bases, and the junction held 7 bases outside the gene matches. Preceding any ophthalmopathy symptoms, the blood sample dates from first hyperthyroidism diagnosis. Extraction of PBMCs used roughly 9.3 ml of fresh peripheral blood. This entry is derived from a study of T cells in Graves' hyperthyroidism and ophthalmopathy. General study points: Ophthalmopathy was distinguished from stable hyperthyroidism by 13 V-J signatures. In blood, most of the thyroid clonotypes expanded above 0.001 were also present.

Authors of the study amplified TCR beta CDR3 regions from RNA transcripts. HTBI primers were employed in a first-round RT-PCR of the TCR CDR3. TCRdb re-called the multiplex PCR reads through MiXCR, storing one row per CDR3 protein. The sample includes 550,000 to 850,000 distinct CDR3 sequences, around 19% of them seen just once. The origin of this receptor is a woman aged 50 to 60 with Graves' hyperthyroidism that later progressed to Graves' ophthalmopathy. The chain carries TRBV6-1 and TRBJ2-3; TRBD1 aligns across 7 bases. The sample was blood. CDR3 DNA: TGTGCCAGCAGTGAAAGTCGGGGACAGTCCACAGATACGCAGTATTTT. It yields the protein CASSESRGQSTDTQYF.